This T cell receptor beta chain derives from a study of shared clonotypes between healthy human individuals. Note on this clone: Other DNA sequences in this specimen translate into the identical CDR3.

The deep-level immunoSEQ assay was used. For every subset, genomic DNA was evenly distributed across several immunoSEQ plates. Clones were sequenced by immunoSEQ multiplex PCR, and TCRdb holds only the in-frame ones, with some missing. Here the sample spans 2 million to 2.5 million clones, roughly 95% being singletons. V dropped 3 bases and J dropped 2 bases, with 7 bases sitting between them. Germline CDR1 is KGHSH and CDR2 is LQKENI. The CDR3 spans 13 residues. The rearrangement links TRBV18 to TRBJ2-5; no clear D. This clonotype originated in a man between 18 and 29 years old in good health. The specimen sequenced was naive CD4+ T cells sorted from blood. Subset of the sample: CD45RA+ positively selected. This chain's CDR3 is CASSPGPQETQYF. CDR3 sequence (DNA): TGTGCCAGCTCACCGGGTCCACAAGAGACCCAGTACTTC.